This T cell receptor beta chain comes out of a study of shared clonotypes between healthy human individuals. On the study more broadly: Each donor contributed plates that comprised three CD4 naive, three CD4 memory, two CD8 naive and one CD8 memory.

TCRdb's copy holds only in-frame clones and misses some; the assay was immunoSEQ multiplex PCR. The profile shows approximately 2,300,000 clones, less than 95% of them singletons. Looked up from germline, CDR1 is SGHRS and CDR2 is YFSETQ. The CDR3 consists of 14 residues. V lost 3 bases to trimming and J lost 7 bases, with 14 bases between them. The V and J genes are TRBV5-1 and TRBJ1-5; D unresolved. The sequence was obtained from a young man in good health. Some clones in this sample may be carry-over from other donors' samples. The specimen was naive CD4+ T cells from PBMCs. The subset here: CD45RA+ positively selected. The CDR3 region has the DNA TGCGCCAGCAGCTCCGTCGACAATGTACAGCCCCAGCATTTT. Its protein product is CASSSVDNVQPQHF.